The T cell receptor (beta chain) under discussion was sequenced for a study of cytomegalovirus exposure and HLA in healthy donors. The wider study: Later analysis reported that the roughly 110 validation repertoires shared the platform of the roughly 670 first-cohort repertoires. The study's findings and limits: Some TCR beta chains (164 of them) were listed as cytomegalovirus-associated. In vitro confirmation showed a few CMV-associated chains to be CMV antigen specific. Most TCR sequences were uncommon, yet certain public TCRs appeared in many donors.

Clones were sequenced by immunoSEQ multiplex PCR, and TCRdb holds only the in-frame ones, with some missing. The profile covers 100,000 to 150,000 clones, with 90% to 97% appearing a single time and 1.5% to 2% taken by the ten largest. On this clone itself: Its antigen remains unknown.

The receptor was isolated from a man between 18 and 35 years old in good health and CMV-seronegative. Input material: PBMCs.

CDR3 sequence reads: CASSLVAGRRQQFF. CDR3 sequence (DNA): TGTGCCAGCAGCTTAGTGGCAGGCAGACGCCAGCAGTTCTTC. The chain combines TRBV11-1 with TRBJ2-1, with unresolved D. Trimming removed 1 base from V and 11 bases from J, with 15 bases in between. The germline V gene has CDR1 SGHAT and CDR2 FQDESV (reference sequence). The CDR3 totals 14 residues.